The 4 T cell receptor beta chains below all came from one sample that was sequenced in a study of T-cell memory formation after mild COVID-19 (dated by TCRdb to 2020 to 2022). The receptor library was made with 5' RACE. Reads for this sample came from an Illumina NovaSeq 6000. In-frame beta chains were kept once TCRdb had trimmed the public reads at Q25 with fastp and called clones with MiXCR. Each CDR3 protein gets just one entry, which takes the most common genes and DNA from the rows behind it. In all, the sample holds around 530,000 distinct CDR3 sequences, and about 20% of those were seen once. The ten largest clonotypes hold approximately 8.4% of the sample. Specimen: PBMCs or a T cell subset sorted from them (not recorded which). Receptors were obtained from an adult woman who had mild COVID-19 (a few samples of this study predate the infection). The sample titles of this study are shuffled in the database, so cell type and time point are left out; the donor was told from shared clones.

This clonotype was recorded a few times. This chain links TRBV4-2 with TRBJ2-5; 11 nucleotides match TRBD2. The CDR3 length is 17 residues. Trimming took 1 base from V and 4 from J; bases not matched to a gene: 8. CDR1 is LGHNA, CDR2 YNFKEQ, per germline. The CDR3 DNA follows: TGTGCCAGCAGCCAAGTGGGGTTCCTAGCGGGGGGAGAGACCCAGTACTTC. This gives the protein CASSQVGFLAGGETQYF.

This clonotype was observed at least ten times. The rearrangement uses TRBV4-3 and TRBJ1-1; 7 bases map to TRBD1. The CDR3 totals 15 residues. The germline V gene has CDR1 LGHNA and CDR2 YSLEER. The V and J ends lost 4 bases and 7 bases, in that order; junction bases with no gene match: 12. The CDR3 nucleotides read TGCGCCAGCAGCCGAGACAGGGTCGAGCTTGGTGAAGCTTTCTTT. Its protein product is CASSRDRVELGEAFF.

The rearrangement links TRBV18 to TRBJ2-5; 13 bases align to TRBD2. Trimming removed 1 base from V and 5 bases from J; junction bases left unmatched: 7. Germline loops: CDR1 KGHSH, CDR2 LQKENI. This CDR3 region has 17 residues. For the CDR3, the DNA is TGTGCCAGCTCACCACGGACTAGCGGGAGCGTGGTTGAGACCCAGTACTTC. Protein sequence: CASSPRTSGSVVETQYF.

The chain employs TRBV4-1 and TRBJ2-3; TRBD2 matches 7 bases. Germline V gene data show CDR1 as MGHRA and CDR2 as YSYEKL. The CDR3 loop spans 16 amino acids. Losses at the gene ends were 4 bases for V and 0 bases for J; bases not matched to a gene: 7. The CDR3 loop is CASSLMGGTSTDTQYF. In DNA, the CDR3 is TGCGCCAGCAGCCTCATGGGGGGGACTAGCACAGATACGCAGTATTTT.